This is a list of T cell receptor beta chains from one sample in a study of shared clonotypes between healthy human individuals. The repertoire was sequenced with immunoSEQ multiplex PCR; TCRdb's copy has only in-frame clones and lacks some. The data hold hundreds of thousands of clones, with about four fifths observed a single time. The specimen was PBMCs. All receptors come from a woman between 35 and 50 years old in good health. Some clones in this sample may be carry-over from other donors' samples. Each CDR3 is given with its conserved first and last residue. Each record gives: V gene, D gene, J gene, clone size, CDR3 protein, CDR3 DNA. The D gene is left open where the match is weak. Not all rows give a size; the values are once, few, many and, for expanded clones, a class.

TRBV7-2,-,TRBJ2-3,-,CASSLAPEQGTQYF,TGTGCCAGCAGCTTAGCGCCTGAGCAAGGTACGCAGTATTTT
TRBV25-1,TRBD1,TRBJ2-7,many,CASRSGTGNYEQYF,TGTGCCAGCAGATCCGGGACAGGGAACTACGAGCAGTACTTC
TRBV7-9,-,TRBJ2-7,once,CASSFPAGQGGDYEQYF,TGTGCCAGCAGCTTTCCCGCCGGACAAGGGGGAGACTACGAGCAGTACTTC
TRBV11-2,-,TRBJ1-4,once,CASSLRGRDEKLFF,TGTGCCAGCAGCTTGCGGGGGCGAGATGAAAAACTGTTTTTT
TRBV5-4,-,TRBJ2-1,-,CASSSGDYNEQFF,TGTGCCAGCAGCTCAGGAGATTACAATGAGCAGTTCTTC
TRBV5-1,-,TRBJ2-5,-,CASSLDLIQETQYF,TGCGCCAGCAGCTTGGATCTAATCCAAGAGACCCAGTACTTC
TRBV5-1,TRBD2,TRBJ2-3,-,CASSLDPSGRATDTQYF,TGCGCCAGCAGCTTGGACCCTAGCGGGAGGGCCACAGATACGCAGTATTTT
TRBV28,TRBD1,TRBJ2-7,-,CASNLKGGQVYEQYF,TGTGCCAGCAACCTAAAAGGGGGACAGGTCTACGAGCAGTACTTC
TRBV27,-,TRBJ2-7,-,CASSLGTAQGEQYF,TGTGCCAGCAGTTTAGGAACGGCACAAGGCGAGCAGTACTTC
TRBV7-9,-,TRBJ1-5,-,CASSNGLEGSNQPQHF,TGTGCCAGCAGCAACGGACTGGAGGGGAGCAATCAGCCCCAGCATTTT
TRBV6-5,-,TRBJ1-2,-,CASSSTERGSDYTF,TGTGCCAGCAGTTCCACCGAACGGGGGAGCGACTACACCTTC
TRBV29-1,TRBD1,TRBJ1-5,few,CSVEETGGNQPQHF,TGCAGCGTTGAAGAAACAGGGGGCAATCAGCCCCAGCATTTT
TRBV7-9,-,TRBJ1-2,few,CAGAASSYGYTF,TGTGCGGGGGCAGCATCGTCCTATGGCTACACCTTC
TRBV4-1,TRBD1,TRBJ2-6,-,CASSQGQGSGGANVLTF,TGCGCCAGCAGCCAGGGACAGGGGTCCGGTGGGGCCAACGTCCTGACTTTC
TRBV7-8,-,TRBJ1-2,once,CATSYDRRGNGYTF,TGTGCCACCAGCTATGACAGACGAGGGAATGGCTACACCTTC
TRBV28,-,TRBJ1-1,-,CASSLWGRGNTEAFF,TGTGCCAGCAGTTTATGGGGCAGGGGGAACACTGAAGCTTTCTTT
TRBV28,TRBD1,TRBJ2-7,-,CASSPPRTGAYEQYF,TGTGCCAGCAGTCCGCCTCGGACAGGGGCGTACGAGCAGTACTTC
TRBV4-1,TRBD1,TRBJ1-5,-,CASSLGQGRQPQHF,TGCGCCAGCAGCCTCGGACAGGGTCGCCAGCCCCAGCATTTT
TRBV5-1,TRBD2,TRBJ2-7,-,CASSLGSASGYEQYF,TGCGCCAGCAGCTTGGGATCGGCTAGCGGCTACGAGCAGTACTTC
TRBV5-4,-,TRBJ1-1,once,CASMIRAANTEAFF,TGTGCCAGCATGATCCGGGCCGCGAACACTGAAGCTTTCTTT
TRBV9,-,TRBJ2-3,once,CASSLRGGRGDTQYF,TGTGCCAGCAGCCTTAGGGGGGGGCGTGGAGATACGCAGTATTTT
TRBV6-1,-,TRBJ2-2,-,CASSEERYTGELFF,TGTGCCAGCAGTGAAGAGCGGTATACCGGGGAGCTGTTTTTT
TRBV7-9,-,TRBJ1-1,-,CASSFSGVNTEAFF,TGTGCCAGCAGCTTTTCGGGGGTGAACACTGAAGCTTTCTTT
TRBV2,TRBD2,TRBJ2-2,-,CASSRTSGSTGELFF,TGTGCCAGCAGTAGGACTAGCGGGAGCACCGGGGAGCTGTTTTTT
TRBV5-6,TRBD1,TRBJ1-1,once,CASTRTGINTEAFF,TGTGCCAGCACCCGGACAGGGATAAACACTGAAGCTTTCTTT
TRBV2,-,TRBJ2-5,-,CASSDARGQETQYF,TGTGCCAGCAGTGATGCGCGGGGCCAAGAGACCCAGTACTTC
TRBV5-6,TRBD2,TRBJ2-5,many,CASSSTEAGGRETQYF,TGTGCCAGCAGCTCGACTGAAGCGGGAGGGAGGGAGACCCAGTACTTC
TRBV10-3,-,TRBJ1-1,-,CAISESGQGEAEAFF,TGTGCCATCAGTGAGTCTGGGCAGGGCGAGGCTGAAGCTTTCTTT
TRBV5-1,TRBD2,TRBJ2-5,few,CASSPGLAGDETQYF,TGCGCCAGCAGCCCCGGACTAGCGGGAGACGAGACCCAGTACTTC
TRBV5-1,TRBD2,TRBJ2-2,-,CASSSSGSGTGELFF,TGCGCCAGCAGCAGTAGCGGGAGTGGCACCGGGGAGCTGTTTTTT
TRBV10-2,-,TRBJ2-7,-,CASSEGEYEQYF,TGCGCCAGCAGTGAGGGGGAGTACGAGCAGTACTTC
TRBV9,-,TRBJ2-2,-,CASSVVDWAFAGELFF,TGTGCCAGCAGCGTAGTTGATTGGGCCTTCGCCGGGGAGCTGTTTTTT
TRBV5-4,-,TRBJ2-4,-,CASSLVGERNIQYF,TGTGCCAGCAGCCTGGTCGGGGAGAGGAACATTCAGTACTTC
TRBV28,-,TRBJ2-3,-,CASQGGIGTDTQYF,TGTGCCAGCCAGGGGGGGATCGGGACAGATACGCAGTATTTT
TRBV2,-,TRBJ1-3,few,CASTDDGGNSGNTIYF,TGTGCCAGCACCGACGACGGCGGTAACTCTGGAAACACCATATATTTT
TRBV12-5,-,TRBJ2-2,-,CASGLDVGAGELFF,TGTGCTAGTGGTTTGGACGTGGGGGCCGGGGAGCTGTTTTTT
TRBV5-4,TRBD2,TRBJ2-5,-,CASRSGTSSQETQYF,TGTGCCAGCAGGTCGGGGACTAGTTCCCAAGAGACCCAGTACTTC
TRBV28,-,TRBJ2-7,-,CASIPGTVSYEQYF,TGTGCCAGCATCCCTGGGACGGTCTCCTACGAGCAGTACTTC
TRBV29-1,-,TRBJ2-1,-,CGGRGQGYNEQFF,TGCGGCGGCCGAGGTCAGGGCTACAATGAGCAGTTCTTC
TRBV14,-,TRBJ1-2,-,CASSQFGGVYGYTF,TGTGCCAGCAGCCAATTTGGGGGCGTCTATGGCTACACCTTC
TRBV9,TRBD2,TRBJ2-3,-,CASSVSSGASGDTQYF,TGTGCCAGCAGCGTCTCCAGCGGGGCCTCGGGAGATACGCAGTATTTT
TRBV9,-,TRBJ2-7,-,CASSLGTASDEQYF,TGTGCCAGCAGTCTCGGGACGGCAAGCGACGAGCAGTACTTC
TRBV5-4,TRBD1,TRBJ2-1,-,CASSWDRRQYNEQFF,TGTGCCAGCAGCTGGGACAGGCGGCAATACAATGAGCAGTTCTTC
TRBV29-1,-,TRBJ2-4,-,CSVEDLLQNIQYF,TGCAGCGTTGAAGATTTACTTCAAAACATTCAGTACTTC
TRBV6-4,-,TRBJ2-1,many,CASSEEGSGYNEQFF,TGTGCCAGCAGTGAGGAGGGATCAGGGTACAATGAGCAGTTCTTC
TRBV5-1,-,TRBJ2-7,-,CASSVTGTRDYEQYF,TGCGCCAGCAGCGTGACCGGGACGCGGGACTACGAGCAGTACTTC
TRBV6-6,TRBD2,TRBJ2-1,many,CASSYRGGYEQFF,TGTGCCAGCAGTTACCGGGGGGGCTATGAGCAGTTCTTC
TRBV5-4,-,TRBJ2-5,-,CASSNRQLQETQYF,TGTGCCAGCAGCAACCGACAGCTCCAAGAGACCCAGTACTTC
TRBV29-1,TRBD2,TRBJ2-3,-,CSGAGLAGGVDTQYF,TGCAGCGGGGCGGGACTAGCGGGAGGGGTAGATACGCAGTATTTT
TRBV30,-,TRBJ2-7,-,CAWSVLRREYEQYF,TGTGCCTGGAGTGTACTGAGGAGGGAGTACGAGCAGTACTTC
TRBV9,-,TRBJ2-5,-,CASSAAGETQYF,TGTGCCAGCAGCGCCGCGGGGGAGACCCAGTACTTC
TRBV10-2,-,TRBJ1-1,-,CASGNRALNTEAFF,TGCGCCAGCGGGAACAGGGCCCTGAACACTGAAGCTTTCTTT
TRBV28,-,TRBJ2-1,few,CASIRGDPRRDEQFF,TGTGCCAGCATTAGAGGCGATCCCCGCCGGGATGAGCAGTTCTTC